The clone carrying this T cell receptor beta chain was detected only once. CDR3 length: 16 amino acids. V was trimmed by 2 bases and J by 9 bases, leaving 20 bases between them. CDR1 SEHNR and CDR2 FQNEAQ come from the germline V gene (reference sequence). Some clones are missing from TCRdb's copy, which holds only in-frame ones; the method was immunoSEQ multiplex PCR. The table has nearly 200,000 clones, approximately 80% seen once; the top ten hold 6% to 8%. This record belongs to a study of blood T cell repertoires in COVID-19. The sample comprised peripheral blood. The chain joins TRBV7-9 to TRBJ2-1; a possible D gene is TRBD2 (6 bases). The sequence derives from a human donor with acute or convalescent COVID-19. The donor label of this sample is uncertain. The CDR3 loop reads CASSLPGGNNGGEQFF. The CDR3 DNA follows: TGTGCCAGCAGCTTACCGGGCGGGAACAACGGGGGTGAGCAGTTCTTC.